The T cell receptor beta chain under discussion was sequenced for a study of cytomegalovirus exposure and HLA in healthy donors. Points from the study as a whole: Donor immune exposure was known only as CMV serostatus.

PCR primers comprised 60 Vbeta and 13 Jbeta primers. This table comes from immunoSEQ multiplex PCR, and its TCRdb copy is limited to in-frame clones, with some not included. This listing includes about 160,000 clones. Of note for this clone: No antigen is known for it.

Germline-derived CDR1 and CDR2 are SGHNT and YYREEE (reference sequence). Trimming left V 0 bases short and J 3 bases short, with 6 bases between. CDR3 size: 13 residues. Sequencing was done on a sample of PBMCs. The sequence was obtained from a man between 25 and 39 years old in good health and CMV-seronegative. This chain joins TRBV5-4 and TRBJ1-2; D is perhaps TRBD1 (6 bases). The CDR3 region has the DNA TGTGCCAGCAGCTTGGGACAGGACTATGGCTACACCTTC. Amino acids: CASSLGQDYGYTF.